This TCR beta chain was recorded in a study of cytomegalovirus exposure and HLA in healthy donors. In regard to this clone: The antigen is unknown.

This CDR3 region has 15 residues. Germline-derived CDR1 and CDR2 are MNHNS and SASEGT. Deletions cut 2 bases from V and 6 bases from J, with 13 bases between. Findings and caveats of the study: Cytomegalovirus status was reportedly diagnosed by the classifier with high specificity and sensitivity.

The table came from immunoSEQ multiplex PCR; TCRdb's copy has only in-frame clones and leaves some out. The sample holds some 170,000 clones, about 90% seen once. Donors came from a validation cohort of fewer than 150 subjects, distinct from the first 666-subject cohort. Sample: PBMCs. This sequence was found in a woman aged 18-30 years in good health and CMV-seropositive. V gene TRBV6-1 combines with J gene TRBJ2-2; D perhaps matches TRBD2 (5 bases). The CDR3 nucleotides are TGTGCCAGCAGTGAAAAGACCGGGGAGTCCGGGGAGCTGTTTTTT. This gives the protein CASSEKTGESGELFF.